This is a list of T cell receptor beta chains from one sample in a study of blood T cell repertoires in COVID-19. Produced via immunoSEQ multiplex PCR; TCRdb's table is partial and in-frame only. The sample has roughly 84,000 clones; roughly 80% are singletons. The sample consisted of peripheral blood. These receptors all come from a woman aged 45-65 years with acute or convalescent COVID-19. Each CDR3 is given with its conserved first and last residue. Fields, in order: V gene, D gene, J gene, clone size, CDR3 protein, CDR3 DNA. A D gene is named only where the DNA matches it firmly. Where a row states a size, it is once, few, many or the class of an expanded clone; other rows omit it.

v_call: TRBV7-9
d_call: -
j_call: TRBJ2-7
clone_size: -
cdr3_aa: CASSPWGRGTYEQYF
cdr3_nt: TGTGCCAGCAGTCCCTGGGGCAGGGGAACCTACGAGCAGTACTTC

v_call: TRBV7-2
d_call: -
j_call: TRBJ2-2
clone_size: medium-sized
cdr3_aa: CASSLVANTGELFF
cdr3_nt: TGTGCCAGCAGCTTAGTCGCGAACACCGGGGAGCTGTTTTTT

v_call: TRBV7-2
d_call: TRBD1
j_call: TRBJ2-4
clone_size: -
cdr3_aa: CASSFRGQNIQYF
cdr3_nt: TGTGCCAGCAGCTTCAGGGGGCAGAACATTCAGTACTTC

v_call: TRBV28
d_call: -
j_call: TRBJ1-1
clone_size: -
cdr3_aa: CASSLLRARRGGAFF
cdr3_nt: TGTGCCAGCAGTTTATTGAGGGCCCGCCGGGGGGGAGCTTTCTTT

v_call: TRBV29-1
d_call: TRBD1
j_call: TRBJ1-2
clone_size: -
cdr3_aa: CSVAGTGVDGYTF
cdr3_nt: TGCAGCGTTGCCGGGACAGGGGTCGATGGCTACACCTTC

v_call: TRBV7-6
d_call: -
j_call: TRBJ1-1
clone_size: -
cdr3_aa: CASSLRPRDEAFF
cdr3_nt: TGTGCCAGCAGCTTAAGGCCGAGGGATGAAGCTTTCTTT

v_call: TRBV19
d_call: -
j_call: TRBJ2-1
clone_size: once
cdr3_aa: CASSISGFNEQFF
cdr3_nt: TGTGCCAGTAGTATCTCAGGGTTCAATGAGCAGTTCTTC

v_call: TRBV3-1/TRBV3-2
d_call: -
j_call: TRBJ1-2
clone_size: -
cdr3_aa: CASSQAGSHYGYTF
cdr3_nt: TGTGCCAGCAGCCAGGCGGGGAGCCACTATGGCTACACCTTC

v_call: TRBV29-1
d_call: -
j_call: TRBJ2-5
clone_size: -
cdr3_aa: CSVGLTQETQYF
cdr3_nt: TGCAGCGTCGGACTCACTCAAGAGACCCAGTACTTC

v_call: TRBV9
d_call: TRBD1
j_call: TRBJ1-2
clone_size: -
cdr3_aa: CASSVATGVTAGYGYTF
cdr3_nt: TGTGCCAGCAGCGTAGCGACAGGGGTCACCGCGGGGTATGGCTACACCTTC

v_call: TRBV5-4
d_call: TRBD1
j_call: TRBJ2-5
clone_size: -
cdr3_aa: CASSLGGQGGRETQYF
cdr3_nt: TGTGCCAGCAGCTTGGGGGGACAGGGGGGTCGGGAGACCCAGTACTTC

v_call: TRBV6-5
d_call: -
j_call: TRBJ1-1
clone_size: few
cdr3_aa: CASSRGLSESEAFF
cdr3_nt: TGTGCCAGCAGCCGCGGCCTATCGGAGTCTGAAGCTTTCTTT

v_call: TRBV7-2
d_call: TRBD2
j_call: TRBJ2-3
clone_size: once
cdr3_aa: CASSLERGGPDTQYF
cdr3_nt: TGTGCCAGCAGCTTAGAGCGGGGGGGCCCAGATACGCAGTATTTT

v_call: TRBV25-1
d_call: -
j_call: TRBJ1-1
clone_size: -
cdr3_aa: CASRAGEFRAFF
cdr3_nt: TGTGCCAGCAGGGCGGGGGAATTTCGAGCTTTCTTT

v_call: TRBV5-6
d_call: TRBD1
j_call: TRBJ1-1
clone_size: -
cdr3_aa: CASSYRTGGNTEAFF
cdr3_nt: TGTGCCAGCAGCTATCGGACAGGGGGGAACACTGAAGCTTTCTTT

v_call: TRBV3-1/TRBV3-2
d_call: TRBD1
j_call: TRBJ1-2
clone_size: -
cdr3_aa: CASSRTGNGYTF
cdr3_nt: TGTGCCAGCAGCCGGACAGGAAATGGCTACACCTTC

v_call: TRBV6-5
d_call: TRBD1
j_call: TRBJ1-1
clone_size: -
cdr3_aa: CASTHDRARTEAFF
cdr3_nt: TGTGCCAGCACCCATGACAGGGCTCGCACTGAAGCTTTCTTT

v_call: TRBV28
d_call: -
j_call: TRBJ1-2
clone_size: -
cdr3_aa: CASRRWEGYTF
cdr3_nt: TGTGCCAGTCGGCGATGGGAGGGCTACACCTTC

v_call: TRBV12-3/TRBV12-4
d_call: TRBD2
j_call: TRBJ2-2
clone_size: -
cdr3_aa: CASTASGGRELFF
cdr3_nt: TGTGCCAGCACCGCTAGCGGGGGAAGGGAGCTGTTTTTT

v_call: TRBV18
d_call: -
j_call: TRBJ2-3
clone_size: -
cdr3_aa: CASSLSTDTQYF
cdr3_nt: TGTGCCAGCTCACTAAGCACAGATACGCAGTATTTT

v_call: TRBV6-6
d_call: -
j_call: TRBJ1-2
clone_size: few
cdr3_aa: CASRLDSYGYTF
cdr3_nt: TGTGCCAGCAGACTGGACAGCTATGGCTACACCTTC

v_call: TRBV7-8
d_call: TRBD1
j_call: TRBJ1-2
clone_size: -
cdr3_aa: CASSSGQGAWGYTF
cdr3_nt: TGTGCCAGCAGCTCTGGACAGGGGGCATGGGGCTACACCTTC

v_call: TRBV3-1/TRBV3-2
d_call: -
j_call: TRBJ1-4
clone_size: -
cdr3_aa: CASSPGGSNEKLFF
cdr3_nt: TGTGCCAGCAGCCCGGGGGGGTCTAATGAAAAACTGTTTTTT

v_call: TRBV27
d_call: -
j_call: TRBJ1-1
clone_size: -
cdr3_aa: CASRLRGANTEAFF
cdr3_nt: TGTGCCAGCCGTTTGCGGGGCGCGAACACTGAAGCTTTCTTT

v_call: TRBV7-9
d_call: TRBD1
j_call: TRBJ1-1
clone_size: -
cdr3_aa: CASSDPTGSRTDTEAFF
cdr3_nt: TGTGCCAGCAGCGATCCGACAGGGTCAAGGACAGACACTGAAGCTTTCTTT

v_call: TRBV10-3
d_call: -
j_call: TRBJ1-2
clone_size: once
cdr3_aa: CAISEWAAFYGYTF
cdr3_nt: TGTGCCATCAGTGAGTGGGCAGCTTTCTATGGCTACACCTTC

v_call: TRBV4-1
d_call: -
j_call: TRBJ1-5
clone_size: once
cdr3_aa: CASSQEDSGNQPQHF
cdr3_nt: TGCGCCAGCAGCCAAGAGGACAGCGGCAATCAGCCCCAGCATTTT

v_call: TRBV2
d_call: TRBD1
j_call: TRBJ1-2
clone_size: -
cdr3_aa: CASSKRDSGPYGYTF
cdr3_nt: TGTGCCAGCAGCAAACGGGACAGCGGCCCCTATGGCTACACCTTC

v_call: TRBV20-1
d_call: -
j_call: TRBJ1-1
clone_size: -
cdr3_aa: CSDSNLSEAFF
cdr3_nt: TGCAGTGACAGTAATTTATCTGAAGCTTTCTTT

v_call: TRBV5-4
d_call: -
j_call: TRBJ1-1
clone_size: -
cdr3_aa: CASSPGGARGNTEAFF
cdr3_nt: TGTGCCAGCAGTCCAGGCGGGGCCCGGGGGAACACTGAAGCTTTCTTT

v_call: TRBV4-3
d_call: -
j_call: TRBJ1-2
clone_size: -
cdr3_aa: CASSQDYGEGYTF
cdr3_nt: TGCGCCAGCAGCCAAGATTACGGGGAGGGCTACACCTTC

v_call: TRBV7-9
d_call: TRBD1
j_call: TRBJ2-7
clone_size: -
cdr3_aa: CASTPGQGRSYEQYF
cdr3_nt: TGTGCCAGCACCCCGGGACAGGGGAGGTCCTACGAGCAGTACTTC

v_call: TRBV7-2
d_call: TRBD2
j_call: TRBJ2-7
clone_size: -
cdr3_aa: CASSLMAIAGATYEQYF
cdr3_nt: TGTGCCAGCAGCTTAATGGCAATAGCGGGGGCTACCTACGAGCAGTACTTC

v_call: TRBV2
d_call: -
j_call: TRBJ1-1
clone_size: -
cdr3_aa: CASITRPTNTEAFF
cdr3_nt: TGTGCCAGCATCACGAGGCCCACGAACACTGAAGCTTTCTTT

v_call: TRBV9
d_call: TRBD1
j_call: TRBJ1-1
clone_size: -
cdr3_aa: CASSPSGQVINTEAFF
cdr3_nt: TGTGCCAGCAGCCCCTCCGGACAGGTGATCAACACTGAAGCTTTCTTT

v_call: TRBV19
d_call: TRBD1
j_call: TRBJ2-5
clone_size: once
cdr3_aa: CASSKLTGTALMAQYF
cdr3_nt: TGTGCCAGTAGTAAGCTAACCGGGACAGCCCTGATGGCCCAGTACTTC

v_call: TRBV6-5
d_call: -
j_call: TRBJ2-7
clone_size: once
cdr3_aa: CASSYSRGGTGGEQYF
cdr3_nt: TGTGCCAGCAGTTACTCGCGGGGGGGAACAGGGGGCGAGCAGTACTTC

v_call: TRBV14
d_call: -
j_call: TRBJ2-7
clone_size: -
cdr3_aa: CASSQVDSLYEQYF
cdr3_nt: TGTGCCAGCAGCCAAGTGGACAGCCTCTACGAGCAGTACTTC

v_call: TRBV27
d_call: -
j_call: TRBJ2-3
clone_size: -
cdr3_aa: CASSATQGRTDTQYF
cdr3_nt: TGTGCCAGCAGTGCGACGCAGGGGCGTACAGATACGCAGTATTTT

v_call: TRBV7-8
d_call: -
j_call: TRBJ1-2
clone_size: -
cdr3_aa: CASTPDLGSYGYTF
cdr3_nt: TGTGCCAGCACACCTGATCTGGGGAGCTATGGCTACACCTTC

v_call: TRBV13
d_call: TRBD1
j_call: TRBJ1-4
clone_size: -
cdr3_aa: CASSSRQGAREKLFF
cdr3_nt: TGTGCCAGCAGCTCCAGACAGGGGGCTAGGGAAAAACTGTTTTTT

v_call: TRBV4-1
d_call: -
j_call: TRBJ2-5
clone_size: -
cdr3_aa: CASSQEKGKETQYF
cdr3_nt: TGCGCCAGCAGCCAAGAAAAGGGGAAAGAGACCCAGTACTTC

v_call: TRBV19
d_call: -
j_call: TRBJ1-4
clone_size: once
cdr3_aa: CASTRGEYEKLFF
cdr3_nt: TGTGCCAGTACCCGTGGGGAGTATGAAAAACTGTTTTTT

v_call: TRBV20-1
d_call: -
j_call: TRBJ1-6
clone_size: -
cdr3_aa: CSASRRRRNNSPLHF
cdr3_nt: TGCAGTGCTAGTCGCCGACGGAGAAATAATTCACCCCTCCACTTT

v_call: TRBV6-5
d_call: -
j_call: TRBJ1-3
clone_size: -
cdr3_aa: CASSLMAAGNTIYF
cdr3_nt: TGTGCCAGCAGTTTAATGGCGGCTGGAAACACCATATATTTT